This T cell receptor (beta chain) was sequenced during a study of blood T cell dynamics during melanoma immunotherapy. Comments on this clone: Its matching antigen is unknown.

Time point denoted: pre-treatment baseline. For sorted CD8+ subsets, all extracted DNA was loaded. The method was immunoSEQ multiplex PCR; TCRdb's version includes in-frame clones alone and lacks a portion of them. In the table there are around 200 clones, approximately 86% of which are singletons. General study points: It remained unknown if the driving T cell clones were melanoma-specific. Cell-free DNA CDR3 sequences most resembled the immune-effector CD8+ subset, which was also most clonal.

The source is a human donor with melanoma. The sample in question was naive CD8+ T cells from blood, obtained from a patient treated with checkpoint blockade.

The CDR3 is CASSVDTIPTYEQYF. The CDR3, as DNA: TGTGCCAGCAGCGTAGACACTATTCCGACCTACGAGCAGTACTTC. The J gene is TRBJ2-7, the V gene TRBV9; D is unresolved. The CDR3 is made up of 15 amino acids. Germline V gene lookup returns CDR1 SGDLS and CDR2 YYNGEE. V dropped 0 bases and J dropped 2 bases, with 12 bases sitting between them.